A selection of T cell receptor beta chains follows, all from one sample in a study of beta chain features in type 1 diabetes. The data were produced by immunoSEQ multiplex PCR, yet TCRdb's version contains in-frame clones alone and is incomplete. The data show 300,000 to 400,000 clones, over 10% seen once. Input material: naive CD4+ T cells from blood. The receptor source for this set is a man aged 18 to 30 in good health. Each CDR3 is given with its conserved first and last residue. D genes are given only for firm matches. Clone size appears in some rows only: once, few, many, or a class for an expanded clone.

CAWSLTGNEQFF TGTGCCTGGAGCCTGACAGGGAATGAGCAGTTCTTC few TRBJ2-1 TRBD1 TRBV30
CASSSHTGTGPLEQYF TGTGCCAGCAGCTCACACACCGGGACAGGACCCCTCGAGCAGTACTTC NA TRBJ2-7 TRBD1 TRBV9
CAIPGRGELFF TGTGCCATCCCTGGGCGCGGGGAGCTGTTTTTT NA TRBJ2-2 NA TRBV10-3
CASSLRLPYWAYGYTF TGTGCCAGCAGCTTACGATTGCCCTACTGGGCCTATGGCTACACCTTC few TRBJ1-2 NA TRBV7-9
CASSPGSSGATGELFF TGTGCCAGCAGCCCGGGGTCTAGCGGAGCCACCGGGGAGCTGTTTTTT few TRBJ2-2 TRBD2 TRBV7-9
CASGQTKADTQYF TGTGCCAGTGGACAGACTAAGGCAGATACGCAGTATTTT NA TRBJ2-3 NA TRBV19
CASKSQRELYEQYF TGTGCCAGCAAATCTCAGCGGGAGCTCTACGAGCAGTACTTC few TRBJ2-7 TRBD2 TRBV6-5
CASSFLAGAQETQYF TGTGCCAGCAGCTTCCTAGCGGGGGCCCAAGAGACCCAGTACTTC few TRBJ2-5 TRBD2 TRBV11-2
CASSPVWSETQYF TGCGCCAGCAGCCCGGTTTGGTCGGAGACCCAGTACTTC once TRBJ2-5 NA TRBV5-1
CASSGQGTTNEKLFF TGTGCCAGCAGTGGACAGGGAACAACTAATGAAAAACTGTTTTTT few TRBJ1-4 TRBD1 TRBV2
CASSDLANEKLFF TGTGCCAGCAGCGACCTAGCTAATGAAAAACTGTTTTTT once TRBJ1-4 NA TRBV27
CASSPGQGNDEQYF TGTGCCAGCAGTCCGGGACAGGGGAACGACGAGCAGTACTTC few TRBJ2-7 TRBD1 TRBV27
CASSLAQGLEMVEQFF TGTGCCAGCAGCTTAGCCCAGGGACTAGAAATGGTTGAGCAGTTCTTC NA TRBJ2-1 TRBD2 TRBV7-6
CASSPRYSNTGELFF TGTGCCAGCAGCCCCAGGTATTCGAACACCGGGGAGCTGTTTTTT few TRBJ2-2 NA TRBV11-3
CASSYQGYEQYF TGTGCCAGTAGTTACCAGGGCTACGAGCAGTACTTC NA TRBJ2-7 NA TRBV6-7
CASSYGLYGYTF TGTGCCAGCAGTTATGGTCTATATGGCTACACCTTC few TRBJ1-2 NA TRBV6-5
CSVEGTGDSHSNEQFF TGCAGCGTTGAAGGGACAGGGGATAGCCATTCCAATGAGCAGTTCTTC few TRBJ2-1 TRBD1 TRBV29-1
CASSYFDRGGADTQYF TGCGCCAGCAGCTATTTCGACAGGGGAGGGGCAGATACGCAGTATTTT NA TRBJ2-3 NA TRBV5-1
CASSRGQGWVMNTEAFF TGTGCCAGCAGTCGTGGACAGGGCTGGGTGATGAACACTGAAGCTTTCTTT NA TRBJ1-1 TRBD1 TRBV5-5
CASSLRAGDQPQHF TGTGCCAGCAGCTTAAGGGCAGGGGATCAGCCCCAGCATTTT NA TRBJ1-5 NA TRBV7-2
CASSWGSGGTDTQYF TGTGCCAGCAGCTGGGGATCGGGGGGCACAGATACGCAGTATTTT NA TRBJ2-3 NA TRBV5-4
CASSFGASEQYF TGTGCCAGCAGTTTTGGGGCGTCCGAGCAGTACTTC NA TRBJ2-7 NA TRBV28
CASSLDGGPYNEQFF TGTGCCAGCAGCTTGGACGGGGGGCCCTACAATGAGCAGTTCTTC NA TRBJ2-1 NA TRBV5-4
CASSIVGGPETQYF TGTGCCAGTAGTATAGTAGGCGGCCCCGAGACCCAGTACTTC NA TRBJ2-5 NA TRBV19
CASSSVPAGTSGRYEQYF TGTGCCAGCAGCTCCGTCCCCGCCGGGACTAGCGGGAGGTATGAGCAGTACTTC few TRBJ2-7 TRBD2 TRBV7-6
CASSPTNQPQHF TGTGCCAGCAGCCCTACGAATCAGCCCCAGCATTTT many TRBJ1-5 NA TRBV7-9
CASSFDRDTQPQHF TGTGCCAGCAGCTTTGACAGGGATACTCAGCCCCAGCATTTT NA TRBJ1-5 TRBD1 TRBV7-2
CASSQSQGTSGGETQYF TGTGCCAGCTCCCAATCACAAGGGACTAGCGGGGGAGAGACCCAGTACTTC NA TRBJ2-5 TRBD2 TRBV18
CASSSVAGGEQYF TGTGCCAGCAGCTCCGTAGCGGGAGGAGAGCAGTATTTT NA TRBJ2-3 TRBD2 TRBV7-2
CASSLSTPPGTGPRYEQYF TGTGCCAGCAGCTTATCCACCCCGCCCGGGACAGGACCCAGATACGAGCAGTACTTC NA TRBJ2-7 TRBD1 TRBV7-9
CASSFSGRSSEQFF TGTGCCAGCAGCTTTAGCGGGAGATCTTCTGAGCAGTTCTTC few TRBJ2-1 TRBD2 TRBV7-9
CASSSRLAYEQYF TGTGCCAGCAGCTCGAGACTAGCGTACGAGCAGTACTTC NA TRBJ2-7 TRBD2 TRBV7-8
CASSLAGGGAAGYTF TGTGCCAGCAGCTTAGCTGGAGGGGGGGCAGCTGGCTACACCTTC NA TRBJ1-2 NA TRBV7-2
CASSLSQGGEQYF TGCGCCAGCAGCTTGTCACAGGGGGGCGAGCAGTACTTC few TRBJ2-7 TRBD1 TRBV5-1
CASSQTVTYYNSPLHF TGTGCCAGCAGCCAGACAGTGACTTACTATAATTCACCCCTCCACTTT NA TRBJ1-6 NA TRBV7-2
CAWNPDRGANEQFF TGTGCCTGGAACCCAGACAGGGGAGCGAATGAGCAGTTCTTC few TRBJ2-1 TRBD1 TRBV30
CASSYLGRSTHEQYF TGTGCCAGCAGTTACTTGGGCAGGTCGACCCACGAGCAGTACTTC NA TRBJ2-7 NA TRBV6-6
CASSGGRGSYNEQFF TGTGCCAGCAGCGGCGGTCGGGGGAGCTACAATGAGCAGTTCTTC NA TRBJ2-1 NA TRBV11-2
CASSYLDREGYTF TGTGCCAGCAGTTACCTTGACAGGGAGGGCTACACCTTC NA TRBJ1-2 TRBD1 TRBV28
CASSLSSGRVRGELFF TGTGCCAGCAGCCTGAGTAGCGGGAGGGTTCGGGGGGAGCTGTTTTTT few TRBJ2-2 TRBD2 TRBV7-2
CASRRLVSTDTQYF TGTGCCAGCAGACGACTAGTCAGCACAGATACGCAGTATTTT NA TRBJ2-3 NA TRBV27
CASSRTGSHYGYTF TGCGCCAGCAGCCGAACAGGGTCCCACTATGGCTACACCTTC NA TRBJ1-2 NA TRBV4-3
CASSFGTGVQPQHF TGTGCCAGCAGCTTCGGGACAGGGGTCCAGCCCCAGCATTTT few TRBJ1-5 TRBD1 TRBV7-9
CASSFVGWASTDTQYF TGCGCCAGCAGCTTCGTCGGCTGGGCTAGCACAGATACGCAGTATTTT NA TRBJ2-3 NA TRBV5-1
CSAKTVYEQYF TGCAGCGCTAAGACAGTCTACGAGCAGTACTTC NA TRBJ2-7 NA TRBV29-1
CASSSRRTGFQETQYF TGTGCCAGCAGCTCCCGGCGTACCGGGTTTCAAGAGACCCAGTACTTC few TRBJ2-5 NA TRBV7-2
CASSYLDRALHF TGTGCCAGCAGCTACCTGGACAGGGCCCTCCACTTT NA TRBJ1-6 TRBD1 TRBV7-2